Listed below are T cell receptor beta chains from one sample, sequenced in a study of cytomegalovirus exposure and HLA in healthy donors. Profiling relied on immunoSEQ multiplex PCR, and the TCRdb table lists in-frame clones only, not all of them. This sample's clone table lists roughly 34,000 clones. Input material: PBMCs. Source of these receptors: a middle-aged man in good health and CMV-seronegative. The CDR3 runs from the conserved cysteine through the conserved F or W. The D gene is left open where the match is weak. Clone size is stated in some rows and not others, as once, few, many or a class when expanded.

j_gene	abundance	v_gene	d_gene	CDR3aa	CDR3nt
TRBJ2-7	NA	TRBV9	TRBD2	CASSVGAGLAGIEQYF	TGTGCCAGCAGCGTAGGGGCGGGGCTAGCGGGAATAGAGCAGTACTTC
TRBJ2-5	NA	TRBV2	TRBD2	CASNRLAGGQETQYF	TGTGCCAGCAATAGACTAGCGGGAGGGCAGGAGACCCAGTACTTC
TRBJ2-7	NA	TRBV18	TRBD1	CASSPDRGEQYF	TGTGCCAGCTCACCGGACAGGGGCGAGCAGTACTTC
TRBJ2-7	NA	TRBV4-1	TRBD2	CASSESGTSHHWEQYF	TGCGCCAGCAGCGAATCCGGGACTAGTCATCACTGGGAGCAGTACTTC
TRBJ1-5	NA	TRBV4-2	NA	CASSQEHGQPQHF	TGTGCCAGCAGCCAAGAGCACGGGCAGCCCCAGCATTTT
TRBJ2-1	NA	TRBV5-1	NA	CASSSDNEQFF	TGCGCCAGCAGCTCAGACAATGAGCAGTTCTTC
TRBJ2-7	NA	TRBV6-5	TRBD1	CASKRGQAGGYEQYF	TGTGCCAGCAAGCGCGGACAGGCGGGCGGCTACGAGCAGTACTTC
TRBJ1-5	NA	TRBV27	NA	CASSLEEGGQPQHF	TGTGCCAGCAGTTTAGAGGAGGGTGGGCAGCCCCAGCATTTT
TRBJ1-2	NA	TRBV28	TRBD1	CASTLTDRVSGYTF	TGTGCCAGCACCTTGACGGACAGGGTGTCTGGCTACACCTTC
TRBJ1-1	NA	TRBV30	NA	CAWSRTEAFF	TGTGCCTGGAGTCGGACTGAAGCTTTCTTT
TRBJ2-3	NA	TRBV18	NA	CASSPPGMKTDTQYF	TGTGCCAGCTCACCACCCGGGATGAAAACAGATACGCAGTATTTT
TRBJ1-1	NA	TRBV29-1	NA	CSVLRGSTVPEAFF	TGCAGCGTTCTACGGGGATCCACGGTCCCCGAAGCTTTCTTT
TRBJ1-2	NA	TRBV15	NA	CATSRTRDYGYTF	TGTGCCACCAGCAGAACGAGGGACTATGGCTACACCTTC
TRBJ2-1	NA	TRBV7-6	NA	CASSSRLDNEQFF	TGTGCCAGCAGCTCCAGACTAGACAATGAGCAGTTCTTC
TRBJ1-1	NA	TRBV9	TRBD1	CASSPGTGRSNTEAFF	TGTGCCAGCAGCCCTGGGACAGGGCGTTCCAACACTGAAGCTTTCTTT
TRBJ1-1	NA	TRBV10-3	NA	CAISQGSNTEAFF	TGTGCCATCAGTCAGGGTTCGAACACTGAAGCTTTCTTT
TRBJ1-3	NA	TRBV4-3	NA	CASSQDATVGGNTIYF	TGCGCCAGCAGCCAAGACGCTACGGTCGGTGGAAACACCATATATTTT
TRBJ2-7	NA	TRBV5-1	NA	CASSFHQGLGSYEQYF	TGCGCCAGCAGCTTCCATCAGGGGCTCGGCTCCTACGAGCAGTACTTC
TRBJ2-5	NA	TRBV5-6	TRBD1	CASSFGQGIRSEETQYF	TGTGCCAGCAGCTTCGGACAGGGGATACGATCGGAAGAGACCCAGTACTTC
TRBJ2-7	NA	TRBV29-1	TRBD1	CSAAQGIDHEQYF	TGCAGCGCCGCACAGGGGATTGATCACGAGCAGTACTTC
TRBJ1-4	NA	TRBV5-1	TRBD1	CASSVTGAGEKLFF	TGCGCCAGCAGCGTGACAGGGGCAGGTGAAAAACTGTTTTTT
TRBJ2-1	NA	TRBV30	NA	CAWSALAVGGAEQFF	TGTGCCTGGAGTGCCCTAGCGGTGGGGGGGGCTGAGCAGTTCTTC
TRBJ2-6	NA	TRBV10-3	TRBD1	CASYGSATGPGANVLTF	TGTGCCTCATACGGGTCCGCGACAGGGCCTGGGGCCAACGTCCTGACTTTC
TRBJ2-3	NA	TRBV29-1	NA	CSVDGAWLPGEFWTDTQYF	TGCAGCGTTGATGGGGCTTGGCTCCCGGGGGAGTTTTGGACAGATACGCAGTATTTT
TRBJ2-7	NA	TRBV27	NA	CASSWGQGSDEQYF	TGTGCCAGCAGTTGGGGTCAGGGGAGTGACGAGCAGTACTTC
TRBJ1-2	NA	TRBV6-1	NA	CASRDGAGGYTF	TGTGCCAGCAGAGACGGAGCGGGGGGCTACACCTTC
TRBJ1-5	NA	TRBV5-8	NA	CASSRWTGSNQPQHF	TGTGCCAGCAGCCGCTGGACTGGTAGCAATCAGCCCCAGCATTTT
TRBJ1-4	NA	TRBV28	NA	CASSLGGTGTNEKLFF	TGTGCCAGCAGTTTAGGTGGTACAGGGACTAATGAAAAACTGTTTTTT
TRBJ1-5	NA	TRBV27	TRBD1	CASSSSGTAYYNQPQHF	TGTGCCAGCAGTTCCTCCGGGACAGCATACTACAATCAGCCCCAGCATTTT
TRBJ2-7	NA	TRBV6-1	NA	CASSEGRDEQYF	TGTGCCAGCAGTGAGGGCCGAGACGAGCAGTACTTC
TRBJ1-5	NA	TRBV6-6	NA	CASSPRVGGREPQHF	TGTGCCAGCAGTCCTCGAGTGGGGGGTCGAGAGCCCCAGCATTTT
TRBJ1-2	NA	TRBV6-5	NA	CASSYSRRTEGGYTF	TGTGCCAGCAGTTACTCACGACGGACAGAGGGTGGCTACACCTTC
TRBJ1-1	medium-sized	TRBV19	NA	CASSPRQVNTEAFF	TGTGCCAGTAGCCCGCGACAGGTGAACACTGAAGCTTTCTTT
TRBJ1-1	NA	TRBV28	TRBD1	CASSSPSGTGNTEAFF	TGTGCCAGCAGTTCACCCTCCGGGACAGGGAACACTGAAGCTTTCTTT
TRBJ2-1	NA	TRBV29-1	TRBD2	CSVVERGSYNEQFF	TGCAGCGTTGTTGAGCGGGGGTCCTACAATGAGCAGTTCTTC
TRBJ2-7	NA	TRBV27	NA	CACGAGVGEQYF	TGTGCCTGCGGGGCCGGGGTGGGCGAGCAGTACTTC
TRBJ2-4	medium-sized	TRBV28	NA	CASIAEGDTQNIQYF	TGTGCCAGCATCGCAGAAGGGGACACCCAAAACATTCAGTACTTC
TRBJ1-4	NA	TRBV13	NA	CASRRGGGTGKLFF	TGTGCCAGCAGAAGGGGAGGCGGGACTGGAAAACTGTTTTTT
TRBJ1-1	NA	TRBV2	NA	CARGQGGTEAFF	TGTGCCAGGGGGCAGGGAGGCACTGAAGCTTTCTTT
TRBJ1-5	NA	TRBV28	NA	CASSFQSNQPQHF	TGTGCCAGCAGTTTCCAGAGCAATCAGCCCCAGCATTTT
TRBJ2-1	NA	TRBV5-4	TRBD2	CASSLHVGTSFVEQFF	TGTGCCAGCAGCTTACATGTGGGGACTAGCTTTGTAGAGCAGTTCTTC
TRBJ1-5	NA	TRBV19	TRBD1	CASRGGQAGNQPQHF	TGTGCCAGTAGAGGGGGACAGGCGGGCAATCAGCCCCAGCATTTT
TRBJ2-5	NA	TRBV11-1	NA	CASSLERVLAQETQYF	TGTGCCAGCAGCTTAGAGCGGGTACTAGCCCAAGAGACCCAGTACTTC
TRBJ2-1	NA	TRBV4-1	TRBD2	CASRREGALAYNEQFF	TGCGCCAGCAGGCGGGAGGGGGCGCTAGCCTACAATGAGCAGTTCTTC
TRBJ2-5	NA	TRBV30	NA	CAWSVRGITLENQYF	TGTGCCTGGAGTGTACGGGGTATCACCCTGGAGAACCAGTACTTC
TRBJ2-7	NA	TRBV2	NA	CASGDTFSYEQYF	TGTGCCAGCGGCGACACCTTTTCCTACGAGCAGTACTTC
TRBJ1-2	NA	TRBV30	NA	CAWRETRTGGIGYTF	TGTGCCTGGAGGGAGACCCGGACGGGGGGGATTGGCTACACCTTC
TRBJ2-5	NA	TRBV9	NA	CASSGWGGETQYF	TGTGCCAGCAGCGGGTGGGGAGGAGAGACCCAGTACTTC
TRBJ2-1	NA	TRBV25-1	TRBD2	CASRGGTSGDNEQFF	TGTGCCAGCAGGGGCGGGACTAGCGGAGACAATGAGCAGTTCTTC
TRBJ2-2	NA	TRBV9	NA	CASSVAVAHTGELFF	TGTGCCAGCAGCGTAGCGGTAGCGCACACCGGGGAGCTGTTTTTT
TRBJ2-1	NA	TRBV10-3	TRBD2	CAIRASGTSGSAYNEQFF	TGTGCCATCAGAGCTTCCGGGACTAGCGGGAGCGCCTACAATGAGCAGTTCTTC
TRBJ2-7	NA	TRBV4-2	TRBD1	CASSSPPIARTGGREQYF	TGTGCCAGCAGCTCCCCCCCCATCGCCCGGACAGGGGGTCGCGAGCAGTACTTC
TRBJ2-7	NA	TRBV5-4	TRBD1	CASSYWTGTPRSYEQYF	TGTGCCAGCAGCTACTGGACAGGGACACCGAGGTCCTACGAGCAGTACTTC
TRBJ1-2	NA	TRBV2	TRBD1	CASSLTGDHGYTF	TGTGCCAGCAGTTTGACAGGGGATCATGGCTACACCTTC
TRBJ2-7	NA	TRBV30	NA	CAWGWGLYEQYF	TGTGCCTGGGGGTGGGGGCTATACGAGCAGTACTTC